These T cell receptor beta chains were read from a single sample in a study of T-cell reconstitution after alpha-beta-depleted transplantation in children. TCRdb redid the calling of the PCR reads with MiXCR, one entry per CDR3 protein. The sample includes about 290,000 distinct CDR3 sequences, around 9.1% of them seen just once. Sequenced material: PBMCs, taken before TCRalphabeta/CD19-depleted stem cell transplant. The receptors here all came from a boy younger than two with acute myeloid leukemia, due to receive a stem cell transplant. Each CDR3 is given with its conserved first and last residue. Fields, in order: clone size, J gene, V gene, D gene, CDR3 DNA, CDR3 protein. D genes are given only for firm matches. Expanded clones are given a class, and other clones once, few, many or no size at all.

>many|TRBJ1-2|TRBV6-5|NA
TGTGCCAGCAGTTACTCCTATCAGCTATCCCTCTATGGCTACACCTTC
CASSYSYQLSLYGYTF
>NA|TRBJ2-6|TRBV7-2|NA
TGTGCCAGCAGCTTCGGTGTAAGCTCTGGGGCCAACGTCCTGACTTTC
CASSFGVSSGANVLTF
>many|TRBJ2-1|TRBV27|NA
TGTGCCAGCAACGCGGGGCGGCATGAGCAGTTCTTC
CASNAGRHEQFF
>many|TRBJ2-1|TRBV7-9|NA
TGTGCCAGCAGCTTAGAAGGGGCTGGGGTAATCTACAATGAGCAGTTCTTC
CASSLEGAGVIYNEQFF
>many|TRBJ2-7|TRBV4-2|TRBD2
TGTGCCAGCAGCCAAATTAGCGGGAGTTCTTTCTACGAGCAGTACTTC
CASSQISGSSFYEQYF
>NA|TRBJ1-5|TRBV20-1|NA
TGCAGTGCTAGAGATCGAGTTTTATGGGCTTGGGGGCAGAATCAGCCCCAGCATTTT
CSARDRVLWAWGQNQPQHF
>many|TRBJ2-7|TRBV19|NA
TGTGCCAGTAGTATTGGCCTATTGAGCTCCTACGAGCAGTACTTC
CASSIGLLSSYEQYF
>NA|TRBJ2-2|TRBV6-2/TRBV6-3|NA
TGTGCCAGCAGGACGTCGACCGGGGAGCTGTTTTTT
CASRTSTGELFF
>NA|TRBJ1-5|TRBV20-1|NA
TGCAGTGCTAGAGGCCATACTAGCGATCAGCCCCAGCATTTT
CSARGHTSDQPQHF
>many|TRBJ2-7|TRBV28|TRBD1
TGTGCCAGCAGTTTTCCGGGACAGGGTTACAAGCAGTACTTC
CASSFPGQGYKQYF
>many|TRBJ2-6|TRBV9|NA
TGTGCCAGCAGCGTTTCGTCTGGGGCCAACGTCCTGACTTTC
CASSVSSGANVLTF
>NA|TRBJ2-1|TRBV7-9|TRBD2
TGTGCCAGCAGCTCCGGGACTAGCGGGAGAGGCAATGAGCAGTTCTTC
CASSSGTSGRGNEQFF
>many|TRBJ2-1|TRBV9|NA
TGTGCCAGCAGCGTGGGTTGGGGGGCTTCCTACAATGAGCAGTTCTTC
CASSVGWGASYNEQFF
>many|TRBJ2-5|TRBV7-9|TRBD2
TGTGCCAGCAGCTCCGTGCGGGGGGGTTTTGAGACCCAGTACTTC
CASSSVRGGFETQYF
>NA|TRBJ1-2|TRBV20-1|NA
TGCAGTGCTAGTAAGGGTAGTGACAGATTGAACTATGGCTACACCTTC
CSASKGSDRLNYGYTF
>many|TRBJ1-3|TRBV20-1|NA
TGCAGTGCTAGAGATCCCAGGGAAAACACCATATATTTT
CSARDPRENTIYF
>many|TRBJ1-5|TRBV27|TRBD1
TGTGCCAGCAGCCTGACAGGGGGCAGACAGCCCCAGCATTTT
CASSLTGGRQPQHF
>many|TRBJ1-1|TRBV5-1|TRBD1
TGCGCCAGCAAGGTAGAGACAGGGATCATGAACACTGAAGCTTTCTTT
CASKVETGIMNTEAFF
>many|TRBJ2-3|TRBV5-1|TRBD2
TGCGCCAGCAGCTTGGACGGGACTAGCGGGTTCACAGATACGCAGTATTTT
CASSLDGTSGFTDTQYF
>many|TRBJ2-7|TRBV29-1|TRBD2
TGCAGCGTCACAGGTCGCGGGGGGGGCTCCTACGAGCAGTACTTC
CSVTGRGGGSYEQYF
>many|TRBJ2-7|TRBV5-1|TRBD2
TGCGCCAGCAGCTCCTCTTTCCGACTAGCGGACTACGAGCAGTACTTC
CASSSSFRLADYEQYF
>many|TRBJ2-1|TRBV20-1|TRBD1
TGCAGTGCTGACAGGGGTTTTGAGCAGTTCTTC
CSADRGFEQFF
>NA|TRBJ1-2|TRBV6-1|NA
TGTGCCAGCACCCTGGTAACGGGCGCTTACTATGGCTACACCTTC
CASTLVTGAYYGYTF
>many|TRBJ1-3|TRBV6-1|NA
TGTGCCAGCAGCCTCTACAGCGTCTCTGGAAACACCATATATTTT
CASSLYSVSGNTIYF